The T cell receptor (beta chain) under discussion was sequenced for a study of OX40 agonist ivuxolimab in advanced cancers. Study results and limitations: No antigen was identified for the clonally expanded peripheral T cells.

The CDR3 is made up of 14 amino acids. Losses at the gene ends were 2 bases for V and 2 bases for J; bases not matched to a gene: 2. Germline V gene lookup returns CDR1 SGHDN and CDR2 FVKESK. Only in-frame clones appear in the TCRdb table, and some are missing; sequencing was by immunoSEQ multiplex PCR. The sample lists about 65,000 clones; around 86% were seen once. A note on this clone: What it binds is unknown.

This rearrangement joins TRBV14 to TRBJ2-5; 7 bases are shared with TRBD2. This TCR came from an adult with an advanced solid tumor such as melanoma, head and neck, liver or kidney cancer. Sequencing was performed on CD4+ or CD8+ T cells sorted from blood, taken in a trial of the OX40 agonist ivuxolimab. The CDR3 loop reads CASSQWGGQETQYF. CDR3 in DNA: TGTGCCAGCAGCCAATGGGGGGGTCAAGAGACCCAGTACTTC.